Given below is one T cell receptor beta chain in context. The data stem from a study of blood T cell repertoires in COVID-19. As originally analysed: Estimated nucleated cell counts came from reference gene primer amplification. Libraries were prepared by immunoSEQ multiplex PCR; TCRdb keeps only in-frame clonotypes and omits some of them. V, J and clone size were drawn from that table, and D and trimming were deduced from the DNA. The top ten hold 7% to 9% of the sample, which has some 100,000 clones, around 90% seen once. Sequenced input: peripheral blood. The source is a human donor in a cohort sampled during active COVID-19.

The CDR3, as DNA: TGTGCCAGCTCACCAGGGACAGGGGGCCGGTTTACCACCGCGCAGTACTTC. Translation gives CASSPGTGGRFTTAQYF. This chain joins TRBV18 and TRBJ2-7, with TRBD1 identical over 12 bases. The CDR3 extends over 17 amino acids. CDR1 is KGHSH, CDR2 LQKENI, per germline. Trimming took 2 bases from V and 9 from J; bases not matched to a gene: 14. Complete variable domain (other parts from reference TRBV18 and TRBJ2-7): NAGVMQNPRHLVRRRGQEARLRCSPMKGHSHVYWYRQLPEEGLKFMVYLQKENIIDESGMPKERFSAEFPKEGPSILRIQQVVRGDSAAYFCASSPGTGGRFTTAQYFGPGTRLTVT.